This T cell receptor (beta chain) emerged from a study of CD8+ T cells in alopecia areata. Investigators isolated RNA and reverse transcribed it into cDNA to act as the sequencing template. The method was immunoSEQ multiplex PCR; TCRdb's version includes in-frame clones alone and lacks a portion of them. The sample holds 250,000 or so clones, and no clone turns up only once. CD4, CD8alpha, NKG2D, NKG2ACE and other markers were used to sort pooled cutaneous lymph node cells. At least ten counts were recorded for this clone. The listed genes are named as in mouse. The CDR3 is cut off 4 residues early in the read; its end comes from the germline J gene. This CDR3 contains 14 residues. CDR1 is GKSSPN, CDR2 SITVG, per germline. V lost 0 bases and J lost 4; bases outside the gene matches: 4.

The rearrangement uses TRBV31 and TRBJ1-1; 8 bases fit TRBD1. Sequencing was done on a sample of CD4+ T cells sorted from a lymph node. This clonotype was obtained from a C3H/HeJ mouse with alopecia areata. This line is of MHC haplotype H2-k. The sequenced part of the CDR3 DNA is TGTGCCTGGAGTCTAAGGACAGGGTTCACA. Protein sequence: CAWSLRTGFT. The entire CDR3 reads CAWSLRTGFTEVFF.